The T cell receptor (beta chain) described here comes from a study of cytomegalovirus exposure and HLA in healthy donors. Using immunoSEQ multiplex PCR, the repertoire was profiled, and TCRdb retains in-frame clones only, with some absent. The table has 150,000 to 200,000 clones, 65% to 90% seen once; the top ten hold around 2.3%. The sequenced material came from PBMCs. The receptor's source is a woman aged 18-29 years in good health and CMV-seronegative.

The DNA for the CDR3 is TGTGCCAGCTCACCGCAGAGCGGGAGGGCCTCGGAGACCCAGTACTTC. Amino acid sequence: CASSPQSGRASETQYF. J is TRBJ2-5 and V is TRBV18; 10 nucleotides agree with TRBD2. With 3 bases clipped from V and 5 bases from J, the junction kept 9 bases outside the gene matches. CDR3 length: 16 residues. From germline, CDR1 is KGHSH and CDR2 LQKENI.